The 31 T cell receptor beta chains below were found in one sample sequenced in a study of T cell responses to AZD1222 COVID-19 vaccine. Some clones are missing from TCRdb's copy, which holds only in-frame ones; the method was immunoSEQ multiplex PCR. This table holds tens of thousands of clones, 89% found once. The sample in question was peripheral blood, obtained 28 days after the second AZD1222 dose. These receptor sequences come from an adult who received the AZD1222 COVID-19 vaccine.

The gene calls are TRBV5-5 and TRBJ1-4; no reliable D call. V gave up 0 bases and J gave up 7 bases, with 7 bases separating them. The CDR3 length is 13 residues. CDR1 and CDR2 from the germline V gene are SGHKS and YYEKEE (reference sequence). Written as DNA, the CDR3 is TGTGCCAGCAGCTTGGTCTCAGTTGAAAAACTGTTTTTT. It yields the protein CASSLVSVEKLFF.

The V call is TRBV5-4, the J call TRBJ2-1; 11 positions match TRBD2. The V and J ends lost 0 bases and 12 bases, in that order; junction bases with no gene match: 5. In germline, CDR1 is SGHNT, CDR2 YYREEE (reference sequence). There are 14 residues in the CDR3. CDR3 DNA sequence: TGTGCCAGCAGCTTGGACGGGACTAGCGGTTGGCAGTTCTTC. This sequence encodes CASSLDGTSGWQFF.

In this sample, this clone turned up a few times. This chain connects TRBV2 to TRBJ2-7; D possibly matches TRBD1 or TRBD2 (6 bases each). In germline, CDR1 is SNHLY, CDR2 FYNNEI. Trimming left V 7 bases short and J 7 bases short, with 17 bases between. The CDR3 runs to 13 residues. The CDR3 DNA reads TGTGCCAGCAAGTCTCGGGGGCAAGGAGAGCAGTACTTC. Translation gives CASKSRGQGEQYF.

The chain combines TRBV5-1 with TRBJ2-7; D remains ambiguous. The CDR3 runs 15 residues. Trimming pared 0 bases from V and 0 bases from J, leaving 10 bases between. Germline V lookup: CDR1 SGHRS, CDR2 YFSETQ. CDR3 nucleotides: TGCGCCAGCAGCTTGGGTCAGACAAACTCCTACGAGCAGTACTTC. It is translated as CASSLGQTNSYEQYF.

A single count supports this clone. V is TRBV2 and J is TRBJ1-2; perhaps TRBD1 as D (5 bases). Germline V lookup: CDR1 SNHLY, CDR2 FYNNEI. The CDR3 runs to 16 residues. Trimming left V 5 bases short and J 1 base short, with 17 bases between. The CDR3: CASSKSPLQVNYGYTF. CDR3 DNA sequence: TGTGCCAGCAGTAAGAGCCCCCTACAGGTTAACTATGGCTACACCTTC.

The chain joins TRBV20-1 to TRBJ2-1; D ambiguous. This CDR3 contains 13 residues. Trimming left V 6 bases short and J 5 bases short, with 14 bases between. In germline, CDR1 is DFQATT, CDR2 SNEGSKA (reference sequence). For the CDR3, the DNA is TGCAGTGCCAGTCGAGGTTTCGACAATGAGCAGTTCTTC. Protein sequence: CSASRGFDNEQFF.

The gene calls are TRBV6-5 and TRBJ1-6; D remains unclear. CDR1 is MNHEY, CDR2 SVGAGI, per germline. The CDR3 has 12 amino acids. The germline V and J ends were trimmed by 4 bases and 9 bases, with 7 bases remaining between them. CDR3 in amino acids: CASSSKLSPLHF. As DNA, the CDR3 is TGTGCCAGCAGTTCCAAACTTTCACCCCTCCACTTT.

The J gene is TRBJ1-1, the V gene TRBV5-1, with D unclear. Germline CDR1 and CDR2: SGHRS and YFSETQ. V lost 5 bases to trimming and J lost 3 bases, with 14 bases between them. CDR3 length: 14 residues. The CDR3, as DNA: TGCGCCAGCAGGCCGGGTGTACGGGACACTGAAGCTTTCTTT. Its translation: CASRPGVRDTEAFF. Variable domain in full (rest from reference TRBV5-1 and TRBJ1-1): KAGVTQTPRYLIKTRGQQVTLSCSPISGHRSVSWYQQTPGQGLQFLFEYFSETQRNKGNFPGRFSGRQFSNSRSEMNVSTLELGDSALYLCASRPGVRDTEAFFGQGTRLTVV.

The rearrangement uses TRBV20-1 and TRBJ1-2; D gene ambiguous. This CDR3 comprises 10 residues. V was pared by 3 bases and J by 8 bases, with 7 bases between. The germline CDR1 and CDR2 sequences are DFQATT and SNEGSKA (reference sequence). The CDR3 coding sequence is TGCAGTGCTAGCTCCGTCGGCTACACCTTC. It codes for CSASSVGYTF.

The chain employs TRBV19 and TRBJ2-7; D gene unclear. This CDR3 region has 12 residues. The germline V and J ends were trimmed by 4 bases and 1 base, with 5 bases remaining between them. CDR1 LNHDA and CDR2 SQIVND come from the germline V gene (reference sequence). Here the CDR3 reads CASSRPSYEQYV. The CDR3 DNA follows: TGTGCCAGTAGTAGGCCATCCTACGAGCAGTACGTC.

The sample holds a few counts of this clone. V usage is TRBV7-2 and J usage is TRBJ2-1; 7 bases match TRBD2. The CDR3 loop spans 14 amino acids. The germline gives CDR1 SGHTA, CDR2 FQGNSA. Trimming cost V 7 bases and J 4 bases; bases outside gene matches: 7. The CDR3 here is CASKAGAPYNEQFF. DNA for the CDR3: TGTGCCAGCAAGGCGGGAGCCCCTTACAATGAGCAGTTCTTC.

This clone was picked up one time. V usage is TRBV5-4 and J usage is TRBJ2-5; possible D gene TRBD2, 5 bases. V lost 4 bases to trimming and J lost 0 bases, with 13 bases between them. The CDR3 extends over 15 amino acids. The germline V gene has CDR1 SGHNT and CDR2 YYREEE (reference sequence). CDR3 DNA: TGTGCCAGCAGCGGCGGCCCGGGGAACCAAGAGACCCAGTACTTC. Translation gives CASSGGPGNQETQYF.

The gene calls are TRBV28 and TRBJ1-2; D remains ambiguous. CDR3 size: 15 residues. The germline V and J ends were trimmed by 3 bases and 0 bases, with 11 bases remaining between them. Germline V gene lookup returns CDR1 MDHEN and CDR2 SYDVKM. Here the CDR3 reads CASSFGVLANYGYTF. CDR3 DNA: TGTGCCAGCAGTTTCGGGGTCCTTGCTAACTATGGCTACACCTTC.

V and J are TRBV6-5 and TRBJ1-6, with unresolved D. Germline V CDR1 and CDR2: MNHEY, SVGAGI. Trimming cost V 8 bases and J 15 bases, with 14 bases left between them. This CDR3 is built from 11 residues. CDR3 bases: TGTGCCAGCGAGCTGGGAGACGACCTCCACTTT. Amino acids: CASELGDDLHF.

The gene calls are TRBV24-1 and TRBJ2-7; TRBD1 is a possible D gene (6 bases). V lost 9 bases and J 0 bases, leaving 14 bases between the germline ends. Germline CDR1 and CDR2: KGHDR and SFDVKD. CDR3 size: 14 residues. The CDR3 reads CATPYRASSYEQYV. The CDR3 region has the DNA TGTGCCACCCCGTACAGGGCTAGCTCCTACGAGCAGTACGTC.

The chain joins TRBV11-2 to TRBJ2-5, with TRBD1 matching over 10 bases. V was pared by 4 bases and J by 2 bases, with 7 bases of the junction left unmatched. The CDR3 spans 16 residues. Germline lookup yields CDR1 SGHAT and CDR2 FQNNGV. The CDR3: CASSSARDRGQETQYF. CDR3 bases: TGTGCCAGCAGCTCCGCCCGGGACAGGGGTCAAGAGACCCAGTACTTC.

The rearrangement links TRBV3-1 (or the pseudogene TRBV3-2) to TRBJ1-1, with D possibly matching TRBD1 (6 bases). CDR1 is LGHDT, CDR2 YNNKEL, per germline (reference sequence). V gave up 1 base and J gave up 7 bases, with 13 bases separating them. This CDR3 has 14 residues. The CDR3 bases are TGTGCCAGCAGCCAAGTAGGGGGAATCGTTGAAGCTTTCTTT. Translating it yields CASSQVGGIVEAFF.

V is TRBV6-5 and J is TRBJ2-1, with 9 bases that match TRBD1. Unmatched junction bases numbered 4, after V lost 4 bases and J lost 3 bases. The CDR3 sequence is 15 residues long. Germline V gene sequence: CDR1 MNHEY, CDR2 SVGAGI. The CDR3 DNA reads TGTGCCAGCAGTTCCACAGGGGGCTACTACAATGAGCAGTTCTTC. Residues: CASSSTGGYYNEQFF.

As for this clone: Relative to the germline gene, one junction end is altered; a read error may explain this. This rearrangement joins TRBV15 to TRBJ2-3, with 8 positions matching TRBD2. This CDR3 contains 16 residues. CDR1 is LNHNV and CDR2 is YYDKDF in the germline V gene (reference sequence). This CDR3 is CATSRVPSGSTDTQYF. The DNA for the CDR3 is TGTGCCACCAGTAGAGTACCTAGCGGGAGCACAGATACGCAGTATTTT.

CDR3 amino acids: CASSGLAGGSGELFF. The DNA for the CDR3 is TGCGCCAGCAGCGGACTAGCGGGAGGGTCCGGGGAGCTGTTTTTT. J is TRBJ2-2 and V is TRBV5-1, with TRBD2 matching 15 bases. The germline gives CDR1 SGHRS, CDR2 YFSETQ. The CDR3 has 15 amino acids. V shed 4 bases and J 6 bases; nucleotides not matched to a gene: 1.

This CDR3 is CASSPDNLNTGELFF. The DNA for the CDR3 is TGTGCCAGCAGCCCAGACAACCTGAACACCGGGGAGCTGTTTTTT. The genes are TRBV3-1 (or the pseudogene TRBV3-2) and TRBJ2-2; D is unresolved. This CDR3 has 15 residues. Per germline, CDR1 LGHDT and CDR2 YNNKEL (reference sequence). V was trimmed by 4 bases and J by 1 base, leaving 10 bases between them.

This chain links TRBV19 with TRBJ1-1; tentative D call: TRBD1 (5 bases). CDR1 is LNHDA and CDR2 is SQIVND in the germline V gene (reference sequence). This CDR3 contains 16 residues. The V end was cut by 2 bases, the J end by 0 bases, with 13 bases between. The DNA of the CDR3 is TGTGCCAGTAGTATACGGTTGGGGACGGTGAACACTGAAGCTTTCTTT. It is translated as CASSIRLGTVNTEAFF.

This clone was recorded once. The chain joins TRBV9 to TRBJ1-2, with D perhaps TRBD1 (5 bases). Trimming stripped 3 bases from V and 4 bases from J, with 13 bases between. The CDR3 runs to 14 residues. Germline CDR1 reads SGDLS; CDR2 reads YYNGEE. The CDR3 DNA is TGTGCCAGCAGCGCAGCGGGGCAAGTCTATGGCTACACCTTC. Translation gives CASSAAGQVYGYTF. The entire variable domain, with the rest obtained from reference TRBV9 and TRBJ1-2, is as follows: DSGVTQTPKHLITATGQRVTLRCSPRSGDLSVYWYQQSLDQGLQFLIQYYNGEERAKGNILERFSAQQFPDLHSELNLSSLELGDSALYFCASSAAGQVYGYTFGSGTRLTVV.

V and J are TRBV6-1 and TRBJ1-5; D not certain. The CDR3 has 15 residues. Per germline, CDR1 MNHNS and CDR2 SASEGT. V lost 2 bases to trimming and J lost 5 bases, with 13 bases between them. CDR3 DNA: TGTGCCAGCAGTGAATTATCCAGGTCCGATCAGCCCCAGCATTTT. Encoded protein: CASSELSRSDQPQHF.

The rearrangement uses TRBV7-9 and TRBJ1-5; D remains ambiguous. Trimming left V 3 bases short and J 9 bases short, with 9 bases between. This CDR3 is built from 12 residues. Per germline, CDR1 SEHNR and CDR2 FQNEAQ (reference sequence). The DNA of the CDR3 is TGTGCCAGCAGCTTGCCTTCCGGGCCCCAGCATTTT. It yields the protein CASSLPSGPQHF.

This sequence joins TRBV11-2 and TRBJ2-7; tentative D call: TRBD1 (6 bases). CDR1 and CDR2 from the germline V gene are SGHAT and FQNNGV. The CDR3 sequence is 14 residues long. V was pared by 5 bases and J by 7 bases, with 18 bases between. CDR3 sequence reads: CASSPQTGQGEQYF. The CDR3 DNA follows: TGTGCCAGCAGCCCCCAGACAGGCCAGGGGGAGCAGTACTTC.

This clone was counted only a few times. The chain links TRBV6-5 to TRBJ1-3; no definite D call. The V end was cut by 6 bases, the J end by 0 bases, with 12 bases between. Germline loops: CDR1 MNHEY, CDR2 SVGAGI. The CDR3 has 15 amino acids. The CDR3 reads CASSPTRSSGNTIYF. CDR3 nucleotide sequence: TGTGCCAGCAGCCCGACCAGGAGCTCTGGAAACACCATATATTTT.

This clone occurred once. V gene TRBV4-1 combines with J gene TRBJ1-6; the match to TRBD1 covers 7 bases. Germline CDR1 reads MGHRA; CDR2 reads YSYEKL. This CDR3 has 16 amino acids. Trimming removed 2 bases from V and 3 bases from J; junction bases left unmatched: 4. The CDR3 sequence: CASSQPDRVYNSPLHF. CDR3 nucleotides: TGCGCCAGCAGCCAACCCGACAGGGTCTATAATTCACCCCTCCACTTT.

This chain uses TRBV5-6 with TRBJ1-1, with D uncertain. This CDR3 is 14 amino acids long. The V and J ends lost 2 bases and 6 bases respectively, with 14 bases between them. Germline V gives CDR1 SGHDT, CDR2 YYEEEE. DNA for the CDR3: TGTGCCAGCAGCTTTCGGACTCCCGGCTCTGAAGCTTTCTTT. Translation gives CASSFRTPGSEAFF.

The chain couples TRBV11-2 to TRBJ2-1, with D possibly TRBD1 on 5 matching bases. V lost 1 base and J 0 bases, leaving 16 bases between the germline ends. The CDR3 has 18 residues. CDR1 SGHAT and CDR2 FQNNGV come from the germline V gene. CDR3 loop: CASSLGRKTASSYNEQFF. The CDR3 DNA sequence: TGTGCCAGCAGCTTAGGCCGTAAGACAGCGAGCTCCTACAATGAGCAGTTCTTC.

The rearrangement uses TRBV5-1 and TRBJ2-1; 7 nucleotides match TRBD2. This CDR3 spans 17 amino acids. Germline trimming cut 4 bases from V and 5 bases from J; bases unmatched to any gene: 15. The V gene's germline CDR1 is SGHRS and CDR2 YFSETQ. The DNA of the CDR3 is TGCGCCAGCAGCCCAACCATCCTAGCGGCCCGGCACAATGAGCAGTTCTTC. The encoded protein is CASSPTILAARHNEQFF.